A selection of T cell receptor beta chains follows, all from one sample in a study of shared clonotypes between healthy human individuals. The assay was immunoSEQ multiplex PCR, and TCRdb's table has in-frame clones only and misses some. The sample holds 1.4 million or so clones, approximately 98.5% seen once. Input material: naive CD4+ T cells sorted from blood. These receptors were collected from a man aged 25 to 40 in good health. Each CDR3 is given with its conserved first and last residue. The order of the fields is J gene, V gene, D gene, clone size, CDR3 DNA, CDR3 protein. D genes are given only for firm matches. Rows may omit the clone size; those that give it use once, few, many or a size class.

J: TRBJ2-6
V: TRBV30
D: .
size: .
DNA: TGTGCCTGGACCAGAGGTATTGGGGCCAACGTCCTGACTTTC
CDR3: CAWTRGIGANVLTF

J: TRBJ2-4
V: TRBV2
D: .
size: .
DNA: TGTGCCAGCAATTCGGAAAGGTTAGCCAAAAACATTCAGTACTTC
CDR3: CASNSERLAKNIQYF

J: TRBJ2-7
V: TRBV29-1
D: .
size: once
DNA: TGCAGCGTTGTATTCCGGGGGTCCTACGAGCAGTACTTC
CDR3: CSVVFRGSYEQYF

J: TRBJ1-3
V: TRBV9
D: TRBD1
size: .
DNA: TGTGCCAGCAGCGTAGAAAACAGGGGATCAGGAAACACCATATATTTT
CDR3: CASSVENRGSGNTIYF

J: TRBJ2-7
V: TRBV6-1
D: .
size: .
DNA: TGTGCCAGCAGTGAATTGACAGCAACCCCCTACGAGCAGTACTTC
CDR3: CASSELTATPYEQYF

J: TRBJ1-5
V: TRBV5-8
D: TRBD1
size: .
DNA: TGTGCCAGCAGCTTTTATGGGACAGGGGGCTCTCAGCCCCAGCATTTT
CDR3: CASSFYGTGGSQPQHF

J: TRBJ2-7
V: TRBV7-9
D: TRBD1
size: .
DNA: TGTGCCAGCAGCTACAGGGGAAATGCCTACGAGCAGTACTTC
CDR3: CASSYRGNAYEQYF

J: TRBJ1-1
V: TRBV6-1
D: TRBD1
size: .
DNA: TGTGCCAGCAGTGAGCCCCGGGACAGGGGGCGCGGGACTGAAGCTTTCTTT
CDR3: CASSEPRDRGRGTEAFF

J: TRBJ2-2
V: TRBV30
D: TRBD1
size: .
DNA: TGTGCCTGGAGGGACCGGGGACAGATTTACACCGGGGAGCTGTTTTTT
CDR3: CAWRDRGQIYTGELFF

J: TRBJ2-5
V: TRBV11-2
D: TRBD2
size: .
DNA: TGTGCCAGCAGCTTAGAGAGCGGGAGGTGGCGAGAGACCCAGTACTTC
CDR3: CASSLESGRWRETQYF

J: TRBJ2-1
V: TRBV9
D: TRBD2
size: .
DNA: TGTGCCAGCAGCGTAGGGACTAGCGGAGCCTACAATGAGCAGTTCTTC
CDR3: CASSVGTSGAYNEQFF

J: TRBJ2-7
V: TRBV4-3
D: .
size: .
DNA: TGCGCCAGCAGCCAAGAAACAAGGCGCACGTCCTACGAGCAGTACTTC
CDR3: CASSQETRRTSYEQYF

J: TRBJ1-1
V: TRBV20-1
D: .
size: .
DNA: TGCAGTGCTAGAGATGACCCGAAAGCTTTCTTT
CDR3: CSARDDPKAFF

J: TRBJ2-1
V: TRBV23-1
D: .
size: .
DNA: TGCGCCAGCAGCCCACGAGGTTCCTACAATGAGCAGTTCTTC
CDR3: CASSPRGSYNEQFF

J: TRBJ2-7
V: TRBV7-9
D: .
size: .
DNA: TGTGCCAGCAGCTTAGCGACGCGGAGCTACGAGCAGTACTTC
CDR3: CASSLATRSYEQYF

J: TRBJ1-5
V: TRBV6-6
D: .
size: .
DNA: TGTGCCAGCAGCCCGACAGGCAATCAGCCCCAGCATTTT
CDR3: CASSPTGNQPQHF

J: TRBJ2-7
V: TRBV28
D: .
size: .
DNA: TGTGCCAGCAGTCCAACCGGGACCGTGTCCGAGCAGTACTTC
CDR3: CASSPTGTVSEQYF

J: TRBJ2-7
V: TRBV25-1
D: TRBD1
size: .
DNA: TGTGCCAGCAGTGGAAGGACAGGTCTCTACGAGCAGTACTTC
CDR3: CASSGRTGLYEQYF

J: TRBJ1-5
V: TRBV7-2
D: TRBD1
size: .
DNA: TGTGCCAGCAGCTTAGGCCGCTCGACAGGGTCTATTAATCAGCCCCAGCATTTT
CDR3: CASSLGRSTGSINQPQHF

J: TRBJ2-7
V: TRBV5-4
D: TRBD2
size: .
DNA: TGTGCCAGCAGCAGAGCGGGAGGAGTCGGCGAGCAGTACTTC
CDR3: CASSRAGGVGEQYF

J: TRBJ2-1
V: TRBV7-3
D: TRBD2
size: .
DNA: TGTGCCAGCAGCTCAAACGGGGCGGGAGGGCCCGATGAGCAGTTCTTC
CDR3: CASSSNGAGGPDEQFF

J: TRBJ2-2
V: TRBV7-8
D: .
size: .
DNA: TGTGCCAGCAGCTTAGGAAGGGGTCAAGGGGGTAGCGCCGGGGAGCTGTTTTTT
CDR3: CASSLGRGQGGSAGELFF

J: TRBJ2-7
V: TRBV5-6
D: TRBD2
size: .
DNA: TGTGCCAGCAGCTCGCGGGGCGGGGGAGACGAGCAGTACTTC
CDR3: CASSSRGGGDEQYF

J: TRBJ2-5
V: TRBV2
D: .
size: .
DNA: TGTGCCAGCAGTGCCCTCAGGGTCCAAGAGACCCAGTACTTC
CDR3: CASSALRVQETQYF

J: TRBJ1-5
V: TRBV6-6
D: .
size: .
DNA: TGTGCCAGCAGCGCCGGGACATTGAATAGCAATCAGCCCCAGCATTTT
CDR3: CASSAGTLNSNQPQHF

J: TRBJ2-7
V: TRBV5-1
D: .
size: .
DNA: TGCGCCAGCAGCTTGGGGCCAGGGAGACGGGGATTCTCCTACGAGCAGTACTTC
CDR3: CASSLGPGRRGFSYEQYF

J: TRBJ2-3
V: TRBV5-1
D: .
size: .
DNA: TGCGCCAGCAGCTTTTCGCCAAAGGGGGCAGATACGCAGTATTTT
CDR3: CASSFSPKGADTQYF

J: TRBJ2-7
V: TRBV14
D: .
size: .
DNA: TGTGCCAGCAGCCAAGATACTGGGTACGCCTCTCCCAAATTC
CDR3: CASSQDTGYASPKF

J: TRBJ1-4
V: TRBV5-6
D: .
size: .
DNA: TGTGCCAGCAGCTTTAGGACATGGGCCGCTAATGAAAAACTGTTTTTT
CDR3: CASSFRTWAANEKLFF

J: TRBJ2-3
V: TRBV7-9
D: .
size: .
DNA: TGTGCCAGCAGCCCGGGGACCACAGATACGCAGTATTTT
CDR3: CASSPGTTDTQYF

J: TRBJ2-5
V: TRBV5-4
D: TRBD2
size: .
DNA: TGTGCCAGCAGCTCCCTACTAGCGGGAGGGGAAGAGACCCAGTACTTC
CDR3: CASSSLLAGGEETQYF

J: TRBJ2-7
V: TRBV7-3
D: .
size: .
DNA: TGTGCCAGCAACCTCACGGGGGAGCAGTACTTC
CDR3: CASNLTGEQYF

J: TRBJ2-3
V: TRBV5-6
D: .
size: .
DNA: TGTGCCAGCAGCTTAGGACGGATAACGACAGATACGCAGTATTTT
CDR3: CASSLGRITTDTQYF

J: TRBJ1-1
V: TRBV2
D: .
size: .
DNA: TGTGCCAGCCTGGGGCAGGGGAACACTGAAGCTTTCTTT
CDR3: CASLGQGNTEAFF

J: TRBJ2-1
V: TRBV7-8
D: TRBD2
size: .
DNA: TGTGCCAGCAGCTTACTGGGACTAGCGGAGCTTAGCTCCTACAATGAGCAGTTCTTC
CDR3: CASSLLGLAELSSYNEQFF

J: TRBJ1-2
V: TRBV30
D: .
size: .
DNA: TGTGCCTGGTTTGCCCGGATAGGGGGAGGCTTTTATGGCTACACCTTC
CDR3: CAWFARIGGGFYGYTF

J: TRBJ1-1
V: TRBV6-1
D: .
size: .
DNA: TGTGCCAGCTCGAGTGGGGAGGTGAACACTGAAGCTTTCTTT
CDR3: CASSSGEVNTEAFF

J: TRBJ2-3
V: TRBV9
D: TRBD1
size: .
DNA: TGTGCCAGCAGCGCCCGACAGGGGACAGATACGCAGTATTTT
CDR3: CASSARQGTDTQYF

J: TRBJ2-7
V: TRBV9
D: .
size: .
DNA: TGTGCCAGCACCCACCCCCACAGATTCAGAACCTACGAGCAGTACTTC
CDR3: CASTHPHRFRTYEQYF

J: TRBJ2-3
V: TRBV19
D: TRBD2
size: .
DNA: TGTGCCAGTAGGGGACTAGCGGGCCTGAGCACAGATACGCAGTATTTT
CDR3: CASRGLAGLSTDTQYF

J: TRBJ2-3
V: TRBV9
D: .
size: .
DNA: TGTGCCAGCAGCGTAGCTGGCGGCGATACGCAGTATTTT
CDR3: CASSVAGGDTQYF

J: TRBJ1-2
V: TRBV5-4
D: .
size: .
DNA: TGTGCCAGCAGCCCCGAGAGTACGAGCTATGGCTACACCTTC
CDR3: CASSPESTSYGYTF

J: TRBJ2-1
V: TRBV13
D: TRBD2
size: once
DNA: TGTGCCAGCAGCCCGCTAGGCGGGAGGGCCAACAATGAGCAGTTCTTC
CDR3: CASSPLGGRANNEQFF

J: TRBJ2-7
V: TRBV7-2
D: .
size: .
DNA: TGTGCCAGCAGCACCTTTTCGGGCGGCGCCCTCTCCTACGAGCAGTACTTC
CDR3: CASSTFSGGALSYEQYF

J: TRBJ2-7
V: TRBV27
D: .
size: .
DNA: TGTGCCAGCAGTTTTCAGGACTCCCCGGCGCAGTACTTC
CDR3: CASSFQDSPAQYF

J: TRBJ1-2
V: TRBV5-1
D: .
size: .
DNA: TGCGCCAGCAGCTTGGATCGGGGGGCGACTGGCTACACCTTC
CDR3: CASSLDRGATGYTF

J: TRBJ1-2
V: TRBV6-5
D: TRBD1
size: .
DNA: TGTGCCAGCACCACGACAGGGACGGCTAACTATGGCTACACCTTC
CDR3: CASTTTGTANYGYTF

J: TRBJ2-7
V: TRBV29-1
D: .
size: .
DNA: TGCAGCGTTGAAGATCACGGCAGGGGCGACTACGAGCAGTACTTC
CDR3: CSVEDHGRGDYEQYF

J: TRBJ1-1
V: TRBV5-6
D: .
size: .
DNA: TGTGCCAGCAGCCCGCCGCGGGGACTCTTAATGGGGGACACTGAAGCTTTCTTT
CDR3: CASSPPRGLLMGDTEAFF

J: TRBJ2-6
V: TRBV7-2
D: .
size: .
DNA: TGTGCCAGCAGCTTAGTCAGTGACAGCCACTCTGGGGCCAACGTCCTGACTTTC
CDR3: CASSLVSDSHSGANVLTF

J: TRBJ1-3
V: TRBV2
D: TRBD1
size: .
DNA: TGTGCCAGCCGGGACAGGGGAAACACCATATATTTT
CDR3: CASRDRGNTIYF

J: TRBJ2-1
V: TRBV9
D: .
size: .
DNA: TGTGCCAGCAGCGTGGGCGTAGGACGGAGTACCAATGAGCAGTTCTTC
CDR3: CASSVGVGRSTNEQFF

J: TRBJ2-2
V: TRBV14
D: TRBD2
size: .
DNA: TGTGCCAGCAGCCCGATTTTAGCGGGAACCGGGGAGCTGTTTTTT
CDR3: CASSPILAGTGELFF